These T cell receptor beta chains were read from a single sample in a study of beta chain features in type 1 diabetes. The table came from immunoSEQ multiplex PCR; TCRdb's copy has only in-frame clones and leaves some out. This sample has about 150,000 clones, with less than 9.5% found just once. The sequencing input was central memory CD4+ T cells from blood. These receptors all come from a woman younger than 30 in good health. The CDR3 runs from the conserved cysteine through the conserved F or W. The D gene is left open where the match is weak. Clone size is shown for a subset of rows, as once, few, many or a class of expanded clone.

d_gene: TRBD1
abundance: many
v_gene: TRBV30
j_gene: TRBJ2-7
CDR3nt: TGTGCCTGGAGGACCTGGAGTGACAGGGGGATCGAGCAGTACTTC
CDR3aa: CAWRTWSDRGIEQYF

d_gene: TRBD2
abundance: few
v_gene: TRBV9
j_gene: TRBJ2-5
CDR3nt: TGTGCCAGCAGCGTAGGGGGACTAGCGGTGACGGAGACCCAGTACTTC
CDR3aa: CASSVGGLAVTETQYF

d_gene: .
abundance: few
v_gene: TRBV6-1
j_gene: TRBJ1-2
CDR3nt: TGTGCCACCAGTATTCAATCTAACTATGGCTACACCTTC
CDR3aa: CATSIQSNYGYTF

d_gene: .
abundance: many
v_gene: TRBV2
j_gene: TRBJ2-2
CDR3nt: TGTGCCAGCAAGCGGGTGGCGAACACCGGGGAGCTGTTTTTT
CDR3aa: CASKRVANTGELFF

d_gene: TRBD2
abundance: few
v_gene: TRBV5-6
j_gene: TRBJ2-7
CDR3nt: TGTGCCAGCAGCCGAGCGGGGGGCGAGCAGTACTTC
CDR3aa: CASSRAGGEQYF

d_gene: TRBD2
abundance: .
v_gene: TRBV30
j_gene: TRBJ2-3
CDR3nt: TGTGCGATAAGGAGGGAGGGCGGCACAGATACGCAGTATTTT
CDR3aa: CAIRREGGTDTQYF

d_gene: TRBD2
abundance: few
v_gene: TRBV19
j_gene: TRBJ2-7
CDR3nt: TGTGCCAGTTCGACTAGCGGGGGCCCCCGGTACTTC
CDR3aa: CASSTSGGPRYF

d_gene: .
abundance: few
v_gene: TRBV5-6
j_gene: TRBJ1-2
CDR3nt: TGTGCCAGCAGCTTGGTCGGGGGTGATGGCTACACCTTC
CDR3aa: CASSLVGGDGYTF

d_gene: .
abundance: few
v_gene: TRBV5-1
j_gene: TRBJ2-5
CDR3nt: TGTGCCAGCAGCTTGGCCGAGGAGACCCAGTACTTC
CDR3aa: CASSLAEETQYF

d_gene: .
abundance: few
v_gene: TRBV2
j_gene: TRBJ2-3
CDR3nt: TGTGCCAGCAGTGCGAATCAACCCCGGACAGATACGCAGTATTTT
CDR3aa: CASSANQPRTDTQYF

d_gene: .
abundance: .
v_gene: TRBV30
j_gene: TRBJ2-5
CDR3nt: TGTGCCATCCGGGACTCGCCCATGACCCAGTACTTC
CDR3aa: CAIRDSPMTQYF

d_gene: .
abundance: .
v_gene: TRBV19
j_gene: TRBJ1-2
CDR3nt: TGTGCCAGTTCCCGGGACTATAATGGCTACACCTTC
CDR3aa: CASSRDYNGYTF

d_gene: .
abundance: many
v_gene: TRBV7-9
j_gene: TRBJ1-1
CDR3nt: TGTGCCAGCAGCTTCGAAGGGGCGGCCACTGAAGCTTTCTTT
CDR3aa: CASSFEGAATEAFF

d_gene: .
abundance: .
v_gene: TRBV5-4
j_gene: TRBJ1-2
CDR3nt: TGTGCCAGCAGCTCCGGGAACAGGGCAGATGGCTACACCTTC
CDR3aa: CASSSGNRADGYTF

d_gene: .
abundance: .
v_gene: TRBV15
j_gene: TRBJ1-4
CDR3nt: TGTGCCACCAGCAGAGACAGGGCGGGGGAAAAACTGTTTTTT
CDR3aa: CATSRDRAGEKLFF

d_gene: TRBD1
abundance: few
v_gene: TRBV7-7
j_gene: TRBJ2-5
CDR3nt: TGTGCTAGCAGCTTAAACCCGGGACAGGGGCGCGAGACCCAGTACTTC
CDR3aa: CASSLNPGQGRETQYF

d_gene: TRBD1
abundance: .
v_gene: TRBV4-1
j_gene: TRBJ1-1
CDR3nt: TGCGCCAGCAGCCAAGCTGGAGGGTGGGACAGGGGTATGAACACTGAAGCTTTCTTT
CDR3aa: CASSQAGGWDRGMNTEAFF

d_gene: .
abundance: .
v_gene: TRBV5-1
j_gene: TRBJ2-5
CDR3nt: TGCGCCAGCAGCTTGTCAGGGGTTGGTGAGACCCAGTACTTC
CDR3aa: CASSLSGVGETQYF

d_gene: .
abundance: once
v_gene: TRBV6-6
j_gene: TRBJ1-6
CDR3nt: TGTGCCAGCAGTTTAGGGGATAATTCACCCCTCCACTTT
CDR3aa: CASSLGDNSPLHF

d_gene: .
abundance: .
v_gene: TRBV7-9
j_gene: TRBJ1-1
CDR3nt: TGTGCCAGCAGCTCTCAATCAGGGTTAGCGAACACTGAAGCTTTCTTT
CDR3aa: CASSSQSGLANTEAFF

d_gene: TRBD1
abundance: few
v_gene: TRBV29-1
j_gene: TRBJ2-7
CDR3nt: TGCAGCGTTGGACAGGGCGTTGGGGCCGAGCAGTACTTC
CDR3aa: CSVGQGVGAEQYF

d_gene: TRBD2
abundance: .
v_gene: TRBV5-1
j_gene: TRBJ2-3
CDR3nt: TGCGCCAGCTCGATAGCGGGAGGGGGCACAGATACGCAGTATTTT
CDR3aa: CASSIAGGGTDTQYF

d_gene: .
abundance: .
v_gene: TRBV7-2
j_gene: TRBJ2-5
CDR3nt: TGTGCCAGCAGCCCCAGGCTAGCCGGTGAGACCCAGTACTTC
CDR3aa: CASSPRLAGETQYF

d_gene: TRBD2
abundance: few
v_gene: TRBV2
j_gene: TRBJ2-5
CDR3nt: TGTGCCAGCAGGGCCCCGACTAGCGGCCAAGAGACCCAGTACTTC
CDR3aa: CASRAPTSGQETQYF

d_gene: .
abundance: few
v_gene: TRBV19
j_gene: TRBJ2-5
CDR3nt: TGTGCCAGTGCCAACCGTGGACAGAATGGGGAGACCCAGTACTTC
CDR3aa: CASANRGQNGETQYF

d_gene: TRBD1
abundance: .
v_gene: TRBV5-5
j_gene: TRBJ2-4
CDR3nt: TGTGCCAGCAGCCAGGAGACAGGGTCGGACATTCAGTACTTC
CDR3aa: CASSQETGSDIQYF

d_gene: .
abundance: .
v_gene: TRBV7-9
j_gene: TRBJ2-7
CDR3nt: TGTGCCAGCAGCCCTAGTGGGGGGAAAGCCTACGAGCAGTACTTC
CDR3aa: CASSPSGGKAYEQYF

d_gene: TRBD1
abundance: .
v_gene: TRBV5-1
j_gene: TRBJ1-2
CDR3nt: TGCGCCAGCACCGCCACAGGGGGCGAGGACTATGGCTACACCTTC
CDR3aa: CASTATGGEDYGYTF

d_gene: TRBD2
abundance: many
v_gene: TRBV7-9
j_gene: TRBJ2-1
CDR3nt: TGTGCCAGCAGCCCTGGACTAGCGGAGTACAATGAGCAGTTCTTC
CDR3aa: CASSPGLAEYNEQFF

d_gene: .
abundance: .
v_gene: TRBV4-3
j_gene: TRBJ2-7
CDR3nt: TGCGCCAGCAGCCAATTACATGGCTACGAGCAGTACTTC
CDR3aa: CASSQLHGYEQYF

d_gene: TRBD1
abundance: .
v_gene: TRBV4-3
j_gene: TRBJ2-5
CDR3nt: TGCGCCAGCAGCCAAACCGGACAGGGAAGTCCGGAGACCCAGTACTTC
CDR3aa: CASSQTGQGSPETQYF

d_gene: .
abundance: few
v_gene: TRBV9
j_gene: TRBJ2-3
CDR3nt: TGTGCCAGCAGTCCGCCACTAGCCAAACCAGATACGCAGTATTTT
CDR3aa: CASSPPLAKPDTQYF

d_gene: TRBD2
abundance: few
v_gene: TRBV7-2
j_gene: TRBJ2-5
CDR3nt: TGTGCCAGCAGCGGGGGGGAAGAGACCCAGTACTTC
CDR3aa: CASSGGEETQYF

d_gene: .
abundance: .
v_gene: TRBV11-2
j_gene: TRBJ1-4
CDR3nt: TGTGCCAGCAGCTTATCCGGTAATGAAAAACTGTTTTTT
CDR3aa: CASSLSGNEKLFF

d_gene: .
abundance: few
v_gene: TRBV28
j_gene: TRBJ1-5
CDR3nt: TGTGCCAGCAGTATACCACGGGGTACCCTATGGAGCAATCAGCCCCAGCATTTT
CDR3aa: CASSIPRGTLWSNQPQHF

d_gene: TRBD1
abundance: few
v_gene: TRBV6-6
j_gene: TRBJ2-3
CDR3nt: TGTGCCAGCAGAACGACAGGGGGCGCCGCAGATACGCAGTATTTT
CDR3aa: CASRTTGGAADTQYF

d_gene: .
abundance: few
v_gene: TRBV27
j_gene: TRBJ2-5
CDR3nt: TGTGCCAGCAGTACCAACAGGGTGTTCTCAGAGACCCAGTACTTC
CDR3aa: CASSTNRVFSETQYF

d_gene: .
abundance: .
v_gene: TRBV7-3
j_gene: TRBJ2-7
CDR3nt: TGTGCCAGCAGCCCGCGCCCGGGGAACGAGCAGTACTTC
CDR3aa: CASSPRPGNEQYF

d_gene: .
abundance: .
v_gene: TRBV30
j_gene: TRBJ2-5
CDR3nt: TGTGCCTGGAGTTCAGGGGTCCAAGAGACCCAGTACTTC
CDR3aa: CAWSSGVQETQYF

d_gene: .
abundance: few
v_gene: TRBV2
j_gene: TRBJ1-4
CDR3nt: TGTGCCACTAACCCCGGACTGAGTAATGAAAAACTGTTTTTT
CDR3aa: CATNPGLSNEKLFF

d_gene: TRBD1
abundance: .
v_gene: TRBV4-1
j_gene: TRBJ2-5
CDR3nt: TGCGCCAGCAGCCAAGGGACAGGGATATGGGAGACCCAGTACTTC
CDR3aa: CASSQGTGIWETQYF